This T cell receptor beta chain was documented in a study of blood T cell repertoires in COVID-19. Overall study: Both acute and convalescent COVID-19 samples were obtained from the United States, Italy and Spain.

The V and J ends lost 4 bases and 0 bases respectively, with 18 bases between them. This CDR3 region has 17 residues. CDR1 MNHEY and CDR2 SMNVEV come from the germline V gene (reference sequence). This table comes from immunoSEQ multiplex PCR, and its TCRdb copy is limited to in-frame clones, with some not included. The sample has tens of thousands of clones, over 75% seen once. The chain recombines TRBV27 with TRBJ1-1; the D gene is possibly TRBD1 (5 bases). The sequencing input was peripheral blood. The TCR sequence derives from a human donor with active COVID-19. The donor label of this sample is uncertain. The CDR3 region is CASSSITGVGMNTEAFF. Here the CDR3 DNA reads TGTGCCAGCAGTTCAATTACAGGAGTTGGAATGAACACTGAAGCTTTCTTT.